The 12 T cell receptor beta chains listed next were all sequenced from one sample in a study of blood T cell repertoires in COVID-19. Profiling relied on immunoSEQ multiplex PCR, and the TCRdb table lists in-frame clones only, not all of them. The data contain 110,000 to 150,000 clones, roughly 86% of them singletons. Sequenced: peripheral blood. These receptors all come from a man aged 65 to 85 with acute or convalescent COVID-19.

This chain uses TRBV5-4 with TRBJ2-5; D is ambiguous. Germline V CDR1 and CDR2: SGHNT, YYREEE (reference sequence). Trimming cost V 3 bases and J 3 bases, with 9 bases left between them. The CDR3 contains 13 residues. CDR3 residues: CASSSGQKETQYF. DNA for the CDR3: TGTGCCAGCAGCTCGGGTCAGAAAGAGACCCAGTACTTC.

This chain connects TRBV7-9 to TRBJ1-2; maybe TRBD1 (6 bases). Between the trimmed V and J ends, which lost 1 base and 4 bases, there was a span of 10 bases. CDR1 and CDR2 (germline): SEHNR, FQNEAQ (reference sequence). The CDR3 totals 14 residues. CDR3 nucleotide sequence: TGTGCCAGCAGCTTAGGGGGGACACCCTATGGCTACACCTTC. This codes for CASSLGGTPYGYTF.

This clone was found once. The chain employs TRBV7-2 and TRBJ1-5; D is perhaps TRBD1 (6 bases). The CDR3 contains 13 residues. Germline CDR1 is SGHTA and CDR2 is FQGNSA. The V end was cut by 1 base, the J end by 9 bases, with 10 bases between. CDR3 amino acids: CASSLEGVGPQHF. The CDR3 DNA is TGTGCCAGCAGCTTAGAGGGGGTGGGGCCCCAGCATTTT.

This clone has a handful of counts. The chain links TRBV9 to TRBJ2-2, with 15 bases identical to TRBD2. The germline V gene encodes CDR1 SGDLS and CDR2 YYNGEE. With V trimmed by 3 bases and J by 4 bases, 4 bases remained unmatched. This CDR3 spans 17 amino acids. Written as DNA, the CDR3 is TGTGCCAGCAGCGGGACTAGCGGGAGGGTGAGCACCGGGGAGCTGTTTTTT. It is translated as CASSGTSGRVSTGELFF.

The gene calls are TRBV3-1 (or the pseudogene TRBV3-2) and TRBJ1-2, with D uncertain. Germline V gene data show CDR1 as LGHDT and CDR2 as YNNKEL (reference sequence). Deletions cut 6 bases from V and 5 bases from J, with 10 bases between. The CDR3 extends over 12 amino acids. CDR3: CASSISSYGYTF. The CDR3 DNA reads TGTGCCAGCAGTATCAGTTCATATGGCTACACCTTC.

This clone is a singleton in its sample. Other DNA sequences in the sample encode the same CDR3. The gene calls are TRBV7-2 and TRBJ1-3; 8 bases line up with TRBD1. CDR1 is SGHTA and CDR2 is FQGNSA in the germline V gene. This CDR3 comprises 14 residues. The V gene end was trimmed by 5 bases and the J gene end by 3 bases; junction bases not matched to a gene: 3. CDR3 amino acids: CASSPGTGGNTIYF. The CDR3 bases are TGTGCCAGCAGCCCCGGGACAGGTGGAAACACCATATATTTT. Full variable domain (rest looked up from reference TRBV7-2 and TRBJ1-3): GAGVSQSPSNKVTEKGKDVELRCDPISGHTALYWYRQSLGQGLEFLIYFQGNSAPDKSGLPSDRFSAERTGGSVSTLTIQRTQQEDSAVYLCASSPGTGGNTIYFGEGSWLTVV.

The CDR3 is CAIRPVGGYTGELFF. Here the CDR3 DNA reads TGTGCCATCCGGCCGGTGGGGGGTTACACCGGGGAGCTGTTTTTT. The chain couples TRBV10-3 to TRBJ2-2; TRBD2 might be the D (6 bases). Germline CDR1 is ENHRY and CDR2 is SYGVKD. V was pared by 8 bases and J by 3 bases, with 16 bases between. CDR3 length: 15 amino acids.

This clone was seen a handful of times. The CDR3 bases are TGTGCCAGTATCAGTCGGGGGAAGGAAGCTTTCTTT. Translated: CASISRGKEAFF. The V call is TRBV19, the J call TRBJ1-1, with D possibly being TRBD1 (5 bases). Germline CDR1 reads LNHDA; CDR2 reads SQIVND (reference sequence). This CDR3 is 12 amino acids long. Trimming took off 7 bases at V and 8 bases at J, with 14 bases between the two ends.

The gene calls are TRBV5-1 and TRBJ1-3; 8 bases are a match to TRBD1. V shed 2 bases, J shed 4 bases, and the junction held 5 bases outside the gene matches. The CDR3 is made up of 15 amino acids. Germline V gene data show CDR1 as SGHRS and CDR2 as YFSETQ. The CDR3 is CASSLQGESGNTIYF. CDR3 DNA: TGCGCCAGCAGCTTACAGGGGGAAAGCGGAAACACCATATATTTT. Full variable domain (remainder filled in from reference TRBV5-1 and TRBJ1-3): KAGVTQTPRYLIKTRGQQVTLSCSPISGHRSVSWYQQTPGQGLQFLFEYFSETQRNKGNFPGRFSGRQFSNSRSEMNVSTLELGDSALYLCASSLQGESGNTIYFGEGSWLTVV.

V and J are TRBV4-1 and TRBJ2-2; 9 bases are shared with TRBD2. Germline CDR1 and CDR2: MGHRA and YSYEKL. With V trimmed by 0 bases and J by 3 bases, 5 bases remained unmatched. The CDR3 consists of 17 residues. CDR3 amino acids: CASSQDPVAGDTGELFF. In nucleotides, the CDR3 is TGCGCCAGCAGCCAAGATCCTGTAGCGGGGGACACCGGGGAGCTGTTTTTT.

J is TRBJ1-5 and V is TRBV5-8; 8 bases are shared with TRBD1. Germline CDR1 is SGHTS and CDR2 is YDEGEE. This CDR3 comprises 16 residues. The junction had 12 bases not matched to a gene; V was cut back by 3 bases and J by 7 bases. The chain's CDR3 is CASSWWEGGQGQPQHF. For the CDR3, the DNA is TGTGCCAGCAGCTGGTGGGAGGGAGGACAGGGACAGCCCCAGCATTTT.

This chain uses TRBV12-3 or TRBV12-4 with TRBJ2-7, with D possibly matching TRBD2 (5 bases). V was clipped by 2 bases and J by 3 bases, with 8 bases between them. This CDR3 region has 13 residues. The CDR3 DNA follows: TGTGCCAGCAGTTTATCGGCGGGCTACGAGCAGTACTTC. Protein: CASSLSAGYEQYF.